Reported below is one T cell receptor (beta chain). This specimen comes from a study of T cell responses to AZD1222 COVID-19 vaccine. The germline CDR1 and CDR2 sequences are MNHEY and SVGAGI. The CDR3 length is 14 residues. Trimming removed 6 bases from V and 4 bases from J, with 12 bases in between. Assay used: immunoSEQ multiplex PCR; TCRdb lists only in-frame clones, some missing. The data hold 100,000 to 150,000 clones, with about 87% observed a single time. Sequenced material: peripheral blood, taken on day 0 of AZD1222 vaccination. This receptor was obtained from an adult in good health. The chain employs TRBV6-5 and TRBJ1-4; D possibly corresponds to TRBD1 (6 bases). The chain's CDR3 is CASSQGGINEKLFF. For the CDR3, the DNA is TGTGCCAGCAGCCAAGGGGGGATTAATGAAAAACTGTTTTTT.